This TCR beta chain was found in a study of early T cells in non-severe SARS-CoV-2 infection. Study as a whole: Sequencing input comprised bulk RNA from unsorted whole blood; chain pairing was not available. Broader study findings: VDJdb matching skewed toward anti-spike CD8 responses, missing private and CD4 specificities.

This clonotype was recorded at least ten times. Its target is unknown. The CDR3 covers 19 residues. V shed 3 bases and J shed 2 bases, with 25 bases lying between them. The protocol attached unique molecular identifiers to individual cDNA molecules. One entry per CDR3 protein results from TCRdb running MiXCR on the 5' RACE reads. Of around 67,000 distinct CDR3 sequences listed, around 12% are singletons. This TCR came from an adult who was a healthcare worker with PCR-confirmed SARS-CoV-2 infection or an uninfected control (not recorded which). The sequenced sample consisted of whole blood. The V call is TRBV12-3 or TRBV12-4, the J call TRBJ2-5; D may match TRBD1 or TRBD2 (5 bases each). The CDR3 DNA reads as TGTGCCAGCAGTTTTCGGTTTTATCAGGCCGGGACGACGCAAGAGACCCAGTACTTC. This sequence encodes CASSFRFYQAGTTQETQYF.